The source of this T cell receptor beta chain is a study of cytomegalovirus exposure and HLA in healthy donors. The PCR ran on 60 Vbeta and 13 Jbeta primers. Sequencing was performed with immunoSEQ multiplex PCR; in TCRdb, only in-frame clones are kept and a portion is missing. The sample includes over 150,000 clones, roughly four fifths of them seen just once. Germline CDR1 MDHEN, CDR2 SYDVKM. This CDR3 spans 15 amino acids. Losses at the gene ends were 3 bases for V and 7 bases for J; bases not matched to a gene: 3. This clone was picked up a small number of times. J is TRBJ2-2 and V is TRBV28, with 12 bases identical to TRBD2. The clonotype comes from a man between 45 and 60 years old in good health and CMV-seropositive. Sequenced input: PBMCs. The CDR3 reads CASSFSSGRGGELFF. The CDR3 coding sequence is TGTGCCAGCAGTTTCTCTAGCGGGAGGGGCGGGGAGCTGTTTTTT.